This is a list of T cell receptor beta chains from one sample in a study of OX40 agonist ivuxolimab in advanced cancers. Method: immunoSEQ multiplex PCR; TCRdb's copy keeps in-frame clones and lacks some. The sample contains over 50,000 clones, roughly 84% of which appear only once. This specimen was CD4+ or CD8+ T cells sorted from blood, taken in a trial of the OX40 agonist ivuxolimab. These TCRs come from an adult with an advanced solid tumor such as melanoma, head and neck, liver or kidney cancer. CDR3s include the opening cysteine and the closing phenylalanine or tryptophan. Some rows mark clone size as missing; the rest say once, few, many or name a class of expanded clone.

V gene: TRBV7-8
clone size: NA
J gene: TRBJ2-2
CDR3 protein: CASSPRTSTGELFF

V gene: TRBV5-8
clone size: NA
J gene: TRBJ1-5
CDR3 protein: CASSFLRLLRQGARQPQHF

V gene: TRBV5-6
clone size: few
J gene: TRBJ1-1
CDR3 protein: CASSLDSQPMNTEAFF

V gene: TRBV7-2
clone size: NA
J gene: TRBJ2-3
CDR3 protein: CASRLSGVSTDTQYF

V gene: TRBV4-3
clone size: NA
J gene: TRBJ2-1
CDR3 protein: CASSQDIARVEQFF

V gene: TRBV7-9
clone size: NA
J gene: TRBJ1-2
CDR3 protein: CASSLGSDYGYTF

V gene: TRBV7-2
clone size: NA
J gene: TRBJ2-2
CDR3 protein: CASSLDGNTGELFF

V gene: TRBV13
clone size: NA
J gene: TRBJ2-1
CDR3 protein: CASSRGAGHNEQFF

V gene: TRBV7-9
clone size: NA
J gene: TRBJ1-5
CDR3 protein: CASSLGTHNQPQHF

V gene: TRBV10-3
clone size: NA
J gene: TRBJ2-1
CDR3 protein: CAISGGYEQFF

V gene: TRBV4-2
clone size: NA
J gene: TRBJ1-2
CDR3 protein: CASSQDPRGLSGYTF

V gene: TRBV7-2
clone size: NA
J gene: TRBJ1-4
CDR3 protein: CASRSQGGSNEKLFF

V gene: TRBV27
clone size: NA
J gene: TRBJ2-3
CDR3 protein: CASSRGGAYVSDTQYF

V gene: TRBV2
clone size: NA
J gene: TRBJ2-5
CDR3 protein: CASSGGGSRETQYF

V gene: TRBV30
clone size: once
J gene: TRBJ1-5
CDR3 protein: CAWDRAGNQPQHF

V gene: TRBV9
clone size: NA
J gene: TRBJ1-1
CDR3 protein: CASSVALLGDAFF

V gene: TRBV5-4
clone size: NA
J gene: TRBJ2-5
CDR3 protein: CASSLKRDRETQYF

V gene: TRBV5-1
clone size: NA
J gene: TRBJ2-1
CDR3 protein: CASSLGLAGNNEQFF

V gene: TRBV5-6
clone size: NA
J gene: TRBJ2-7
CDR3 protein: CASSYVRASGSYEQYF

V gene: TRBV25-1
clone size: NA
J gene: TRBJ2-5
CDR3 protein: CASSEGGQKETQYF

V gene: TRBV5-1
clone size: NA
J gene: TRBJ2-6
CDR3 protein: CASSLGGAGANVLTF

V gene: TRBV7-9
clone size: NA
J gene: TRBJ1-4
CDR3 protein: CASSLTQGPNEKLFF